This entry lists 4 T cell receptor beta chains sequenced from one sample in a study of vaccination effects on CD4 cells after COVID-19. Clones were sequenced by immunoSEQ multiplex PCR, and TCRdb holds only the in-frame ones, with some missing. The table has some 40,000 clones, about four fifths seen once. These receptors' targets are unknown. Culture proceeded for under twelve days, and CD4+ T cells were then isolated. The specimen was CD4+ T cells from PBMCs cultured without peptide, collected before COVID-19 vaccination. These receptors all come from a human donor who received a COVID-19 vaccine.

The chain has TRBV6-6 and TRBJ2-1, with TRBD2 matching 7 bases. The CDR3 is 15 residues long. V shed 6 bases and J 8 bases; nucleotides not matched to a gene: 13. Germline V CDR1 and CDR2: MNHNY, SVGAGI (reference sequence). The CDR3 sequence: CASRPMGVSGDEQFF. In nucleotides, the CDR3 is TGTGCCAGCAGACCTATGGGGGTGAGCGGGGATGAGCAGTTCTTC.

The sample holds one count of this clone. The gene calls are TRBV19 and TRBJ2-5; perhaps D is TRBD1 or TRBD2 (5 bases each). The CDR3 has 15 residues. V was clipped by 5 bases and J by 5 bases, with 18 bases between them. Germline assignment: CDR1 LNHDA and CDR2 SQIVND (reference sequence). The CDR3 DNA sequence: TGTGCCAGTAGTTGGGGCCAGGGAGATTTGGAGACCCAGTACTTC. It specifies CASSWGQGDLETQYF.

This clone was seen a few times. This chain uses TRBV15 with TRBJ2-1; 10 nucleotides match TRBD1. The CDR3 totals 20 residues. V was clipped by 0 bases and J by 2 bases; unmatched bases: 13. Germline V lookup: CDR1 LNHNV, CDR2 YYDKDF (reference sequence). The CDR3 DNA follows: TGTGCCACCAGCAGAGATTTAGATGGGGGGGACAGGGGCCCCTACAATGAGCAGTTCTTC. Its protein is CATSRDLDGGDRGPYNEQFF.

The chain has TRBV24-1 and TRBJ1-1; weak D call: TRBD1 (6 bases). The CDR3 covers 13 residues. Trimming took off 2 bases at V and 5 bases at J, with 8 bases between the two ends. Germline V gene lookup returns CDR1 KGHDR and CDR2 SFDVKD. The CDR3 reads CATSDYQGTEAFF. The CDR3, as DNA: TGTGCCACCAGTGATTACCAGGGGACTGAAGCTTTCTTT.